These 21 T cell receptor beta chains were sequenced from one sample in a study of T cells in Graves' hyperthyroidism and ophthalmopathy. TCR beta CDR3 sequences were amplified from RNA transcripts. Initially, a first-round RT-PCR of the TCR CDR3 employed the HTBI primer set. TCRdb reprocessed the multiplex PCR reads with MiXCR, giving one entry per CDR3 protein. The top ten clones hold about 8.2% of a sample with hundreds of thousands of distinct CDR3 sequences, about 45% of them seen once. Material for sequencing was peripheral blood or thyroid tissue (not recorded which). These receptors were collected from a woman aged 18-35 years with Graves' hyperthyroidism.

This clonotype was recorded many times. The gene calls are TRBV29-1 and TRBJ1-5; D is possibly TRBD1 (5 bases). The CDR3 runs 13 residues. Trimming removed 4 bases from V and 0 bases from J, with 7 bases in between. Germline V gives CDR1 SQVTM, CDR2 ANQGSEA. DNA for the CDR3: TGCAGCGTTGGAGGGGTTAGCAATCAGCCCCAGCATTTT. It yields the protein CSVGGVSNQPQHF.

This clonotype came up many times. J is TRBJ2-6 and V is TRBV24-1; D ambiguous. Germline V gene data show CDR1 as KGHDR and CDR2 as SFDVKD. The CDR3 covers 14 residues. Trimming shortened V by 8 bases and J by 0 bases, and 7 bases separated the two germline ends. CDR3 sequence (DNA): TGTGCCACCACACCTAACTCTGGGGCCAACGTCCTGACTTTC. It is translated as CATTPNSGANVLTF.

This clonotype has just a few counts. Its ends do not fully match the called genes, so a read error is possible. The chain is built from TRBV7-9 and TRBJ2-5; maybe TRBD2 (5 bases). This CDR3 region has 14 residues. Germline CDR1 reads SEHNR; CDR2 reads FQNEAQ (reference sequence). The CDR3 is CASSREGPQETQYF. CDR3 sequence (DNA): TGCGCCAGCAGCCGGGAAGGCCCCCAAGAGACCCAGTACTTC.

The CDR3 spells CASSPDRGLAYGYTF. CDR3 bases: TGCGCCAGCAGCCCTGACAGGGGATTGGCCTATGGCTACACCTTC. The chain is built from TRBV5-1 and TRBJ1-2; 8 nucleotides align to TRBD1. The germline V gene has CDR1 SGHRS and CDR2 YFSETQ. V shed 4 bases, J shed 4 bases, and the junction held 9 bases outside the gene matches. The CDR3 extends over 15 amino acids.

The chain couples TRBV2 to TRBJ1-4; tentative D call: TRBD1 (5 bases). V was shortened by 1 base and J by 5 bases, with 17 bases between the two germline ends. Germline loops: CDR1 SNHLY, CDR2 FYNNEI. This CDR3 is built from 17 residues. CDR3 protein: CASSEGRSGARNEKLFF. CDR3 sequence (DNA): TGTGCCAGCAGTGAAGGTAGAAGCGGGGCACGGAATGAAAAACTGTTTTTT.

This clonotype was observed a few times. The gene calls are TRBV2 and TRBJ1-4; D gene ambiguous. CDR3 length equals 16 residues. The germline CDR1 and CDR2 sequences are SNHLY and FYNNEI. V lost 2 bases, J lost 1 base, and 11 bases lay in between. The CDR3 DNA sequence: TGTGCCAGCAGTGAATTCCCGGACCAAACTAATGAAAAACTGTTTTTT. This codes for CASSEFPDQTNEKLFF.

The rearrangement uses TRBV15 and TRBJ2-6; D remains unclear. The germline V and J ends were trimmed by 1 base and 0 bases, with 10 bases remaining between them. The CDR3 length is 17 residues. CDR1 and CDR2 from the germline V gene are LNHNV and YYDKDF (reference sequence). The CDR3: CATSRGSEGSGANVLTF. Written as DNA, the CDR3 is TGTGCCACCAGCAGAGGATCGGAAGGCTCTGGGGCCAACGTCCTGACTTTC. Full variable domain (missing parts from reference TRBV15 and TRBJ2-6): DAMVIQNPRYQVTQFGKPVTLSCSQTLNHNVMYWYQQKSSQAPKLLFHYYDKDFNNEADTPDNFQSRRPNTSFCFLDIRSPGLGDTAMYLCATSRGSEGSGANVLTFGAGSRLTVL.

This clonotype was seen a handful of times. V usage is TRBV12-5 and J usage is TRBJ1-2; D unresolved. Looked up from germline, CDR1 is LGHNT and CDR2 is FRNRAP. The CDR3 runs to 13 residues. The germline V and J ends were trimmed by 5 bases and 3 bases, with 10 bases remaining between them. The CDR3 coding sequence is TGTGCTAGTGGTCCCGACGGGTACTATGGCTACACCTTC. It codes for CASGPDGYYGYTF.

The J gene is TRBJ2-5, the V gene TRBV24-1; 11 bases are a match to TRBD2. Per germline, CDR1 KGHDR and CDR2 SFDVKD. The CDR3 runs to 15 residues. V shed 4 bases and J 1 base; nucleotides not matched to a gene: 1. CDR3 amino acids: CATSEGTSGQETQYF. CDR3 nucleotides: TGTGCCACCAGTGAAGGGACTAGCGGCCAAGAGACCCAGTACTTC.

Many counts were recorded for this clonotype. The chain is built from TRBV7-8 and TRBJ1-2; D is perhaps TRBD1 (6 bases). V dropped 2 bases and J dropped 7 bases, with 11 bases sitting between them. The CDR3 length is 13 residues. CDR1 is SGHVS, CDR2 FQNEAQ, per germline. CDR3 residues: CASSLTGSSGYTF. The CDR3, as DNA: TGTGCCAGCAGCTTAACAGGGTCCTCTGGCTACACCTTC.

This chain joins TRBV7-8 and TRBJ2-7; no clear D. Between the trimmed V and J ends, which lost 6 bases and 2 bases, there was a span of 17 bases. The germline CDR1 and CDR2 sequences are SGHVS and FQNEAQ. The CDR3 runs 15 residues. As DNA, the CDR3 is TGTGCCAGCAGTCAAGGCGGCCTTTCGACCTACGAGCAGTACTTC. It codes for CASSQGGLSTYEQYF. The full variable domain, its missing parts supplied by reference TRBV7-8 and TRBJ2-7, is GAGVSQSPRYKVAKRGQDVALRCDPISGHVSLFWYQQALGQGPEFLTYFQNEAQLDKSGLPSDRFFAERPEGSVSTLKIQRTQQEDSAVYLCASSQGGLSTYEQYFGPGTRLTVT.

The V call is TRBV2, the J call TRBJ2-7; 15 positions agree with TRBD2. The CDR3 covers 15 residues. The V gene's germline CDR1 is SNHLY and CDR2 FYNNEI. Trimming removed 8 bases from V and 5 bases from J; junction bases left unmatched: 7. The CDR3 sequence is CASRGGLAGGNEQYF. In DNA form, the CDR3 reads TGTGCCAGCCGAGGGGGACTAGCGGGAGGCAACGAGCAGTACTTC.

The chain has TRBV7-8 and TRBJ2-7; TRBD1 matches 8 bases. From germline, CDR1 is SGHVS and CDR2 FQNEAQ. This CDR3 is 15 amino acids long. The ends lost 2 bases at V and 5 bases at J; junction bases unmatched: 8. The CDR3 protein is CASSLFRTGSDEQYF. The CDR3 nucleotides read TGTGCCAGCAGCTTATTCCGGACAGGGTCGGACGAGCAGTACTTC.

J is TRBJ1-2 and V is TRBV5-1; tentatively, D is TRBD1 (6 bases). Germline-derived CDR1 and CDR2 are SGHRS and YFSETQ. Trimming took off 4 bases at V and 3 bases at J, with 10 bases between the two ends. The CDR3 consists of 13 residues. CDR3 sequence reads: CASSEWTDYGYTF. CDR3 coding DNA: TGCGCCAGCAGCGAATGGACAGACTATGGCTACACCTTC. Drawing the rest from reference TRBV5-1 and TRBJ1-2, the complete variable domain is KAGVTQTPRYLIKTRGQQVTLSCSPISGHRSVSWYQQTPGQGLQFLFEYFSETQRNKGNFPGRFSGRQFSNSRSEMNVSTLELGDSALYLCASSEWTDYGYTFGSGTRLTVV.

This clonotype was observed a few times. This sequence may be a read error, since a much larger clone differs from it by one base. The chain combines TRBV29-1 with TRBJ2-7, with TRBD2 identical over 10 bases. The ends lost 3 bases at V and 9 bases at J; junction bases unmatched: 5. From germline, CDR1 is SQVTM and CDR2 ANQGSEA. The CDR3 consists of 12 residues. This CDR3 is CSVETSGLGQYF. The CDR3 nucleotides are TGCAGCGTTGAGACTAGCGGGTTGGGGCAGTACTTC.

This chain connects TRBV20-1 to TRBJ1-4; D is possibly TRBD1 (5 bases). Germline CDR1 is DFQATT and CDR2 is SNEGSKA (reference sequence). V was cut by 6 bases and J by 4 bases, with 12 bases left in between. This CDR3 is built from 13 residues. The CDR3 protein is CSASRDGNEKLFF. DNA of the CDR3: TGCAGTGCGAGCCGGGACGGTAATGAAAAACTGTTTTTT.

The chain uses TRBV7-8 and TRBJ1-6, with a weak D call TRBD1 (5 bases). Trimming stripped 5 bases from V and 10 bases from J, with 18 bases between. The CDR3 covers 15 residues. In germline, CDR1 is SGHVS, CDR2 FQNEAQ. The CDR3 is CASSPDTGTASPLHF. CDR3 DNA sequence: TGTGCCAGCAGCCCTGACACCGGGACGGCATCACCCCTCCACTTT.

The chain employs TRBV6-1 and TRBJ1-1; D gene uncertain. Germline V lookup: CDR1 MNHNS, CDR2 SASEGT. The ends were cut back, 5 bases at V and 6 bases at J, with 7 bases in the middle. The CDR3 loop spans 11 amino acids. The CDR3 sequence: CASSTPSEAFF. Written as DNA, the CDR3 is TGTGCCAGCAGTACGCCCTCTGAAGCTTTCTTT.

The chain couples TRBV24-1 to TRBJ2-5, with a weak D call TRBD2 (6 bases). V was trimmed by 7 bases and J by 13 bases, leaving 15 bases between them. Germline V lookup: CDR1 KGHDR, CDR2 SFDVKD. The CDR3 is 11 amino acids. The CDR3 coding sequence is TGTGCCACCAGCCGCGGGACGACTGTGTACTTC. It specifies CATSRGTTVYF.

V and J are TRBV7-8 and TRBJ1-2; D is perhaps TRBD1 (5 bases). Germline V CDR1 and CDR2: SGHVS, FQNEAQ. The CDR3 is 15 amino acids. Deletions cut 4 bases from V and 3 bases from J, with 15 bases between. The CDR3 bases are TGTGCCAGCAGCTCCCGGGACCTAAGTGACTATGGCTACACCTTC. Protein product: CASSSRDLSDYGYTF.

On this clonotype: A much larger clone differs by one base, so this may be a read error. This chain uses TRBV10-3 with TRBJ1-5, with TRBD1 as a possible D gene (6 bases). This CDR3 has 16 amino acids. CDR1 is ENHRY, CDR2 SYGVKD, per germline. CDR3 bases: TGTGCCAGCAGTCCGGGGGCAGGACCCATCAATCAGCCCCAGCATTTT. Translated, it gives CASSPGAGPINQPQHF.